The rows below give T cell receptor beta chains drawn from one sample of a study of T-cell memory formation after mild COVID-19. In TCRdb, the 5' RACE reads were re-called with MiXCR into one record per CDR3 protein. The sample includes some 450,000 distinct CDR3 sequences, 15% to 20% of them seen just once. The material sequenced was PBMCs or a T cell subset sorted from them (not recorded which). These receptors were collected from an adult woman who had mild COVID-19 (a few samples of this study predate the infection). Cell type and time point are not known. Both conserved end residues are part of each CDR3. A D gene is named only where the DNA matches it firmly. Not all rows give a size; the values are once, few, many and, for expanded clones, a class.

J gene | CDR3 length | V gene | clone size | D gene | CDR3 protein | CDR3 DNA
TRBJ2-3 | 17 | TRBV7-2 | few | TRBD2 | CASKTTVAGGPTDTQYF | TGTGCCAGCAAAACCACGGTAGCGGGAGGGCCAACAGATACGCAGTATTTT
TRBJ1-5 | 14 | TRBV12-3/TRBV12-4 | few | TRBD1 | CASSLTGMHQPQHF | TGTGCCAGCAGCCTGACAGGGATGCATCAGCCCCAGCATTTT
TRBJ2-2 | 15 | TRBV15 | NA | NA | CATSRGRNHPGELFF | TGTGCCACCAGCAGAGGCAGGAACCATCCCGGGGAGCTGTTTTTT
TRBJ2-1 | 15 | TRBV12-3/TRBV12-4 | few | TRBD2 | CASSTSGGGYNEQFF | TGTGCCAGCAGTACTAGCGGGGGGGGCTACAATGAGCAGTTCTTC
TRBJ1-3 | 15 | TRBV4-1 | NA | NA | CASSQGMHFGNTIYF | TGCGCCAGCAGCCAAGGAATGCATTTTGGAAACACCATATATTTT
TRBJ2-1 | 15 | TRBV18 | few | NA | CASSPGGATYNEQFF | TGTGCCAGCTCCCCTGGCGGAGCAACCTACAATGAGCAGTTCTTC
TRBJ2-3 | 17 | TRBV24-1 | NA | NA | CATSDFGSEGGTDTQYF | TGTGCCACCAGTGATTTTGGTTCGGAGGGGGGCACAGATACGCAGTATTTT
TRBJ2-2 | 16 | TRBV7-3 | NA | TRBD2 | CASSLTGGPNTGELFF | TGTGCCAGCAGCTTAACGGGAGGGCCGAACACCGGGGAGCTGTTTTTT
TRBJ1-2 | 14 | TRBV15 | few | TRBD1 | CATSLDRVRYGYTF | TGTGCCACCTCCCTGGACAGGGTTCGCTATGGCTACACCTTC
TRBJ2-7 | 16 | TRBV5-1 | NA | TRBD2 | CASSLASGGPSYEQYF | TGCGCCAGCAGCTTGGCCTCGGGGGGGCCGTCCTACGAGCAGTACTTC
TRBJ1-1 | 12 | TRBV29-1 | few | NA | CSVGLIGREAFF | TGCAGCGTTGGCTTAATCGGCAGGGAAGCTTTCTTT
TRBJ1-5 | 14 | TRBV12-3/TRBV12-4 | NA | NA | CASRVTGTGQPQHF | TGTGCCAGCAGAGTCACAGGGACGGGTCAGCCCCAGCATTTT
TRBJ2-1 | 16 | TRBV24-1 | few | TRBD2 | CATSDPRAGGPNEQFF | TGTGCCACCAGTGACCCCAGGGCGGGAGGACCCAATGAGCAGTTCTTC
TRBJ2-7 | 13 | TRBV20-1 | few | TRBD1 | CSAGGQGEYEQYF | TGCAGTGCTGGGGGACAGGGGGAGTACGAGCAGTACTTC
TRBJ2-3 | 15 | TRBV24-1 | many | TRBD2 | CATSDERGGKDTQYF | TGTGCCACCAGTGATGAGCGGGGGGGTAAAGATACGCAGTATTTT
TRBJ2-5 | 14 | TRBV5-1 | few | NA | CASSSRSGGETQYF | TGCGCCAGCAGCTCCCGTTCAGGAGGGGAGACCCAGTACTTC
TRBJ2-3 | 15 | TRBV20-1 | NA | NA | CSAREASPRTDTQYF | TGCAGTGCTAGAGAAGCGAGTCCACGCACAGATACGCAGTATTTT
TRBJ1-6 | 17 | TRBV7-2 | few | TRBD1 | CASSLEVTGRNNSPLHF | TGTGCCAGCAGCTTAGAAGTGACAGGGCGTAACAATTCACCCCTCCACTTT
TRBJ2-1 | 13 | TRBV7-2 | NA | NA | CASSLEQISEQFF | TGTGCCAGCAGCTTAGAACAAATCAGTGAGCAGTTCTTC
TRBJ2-2 | 14 | TRBV5-1 | few | TRBD2 | CASSRDGGMRELFF | TGCGCCAGCAGTCGAGACGGGGGGATGCGGGAGCTGTTTTTT
TRBJ2-3 | 15 | TRBV2 | once | NA | CASSESGHSTDTQYF | TGTGCCAGCAGTGAAAGTGGACATAGCACAGATACGCAGTATTTT
TRBJ2-7 | 11 | TRBV7-2 | NA | NA | CASSDYGEQYF | TGTGCCAGCAGCGACTATGGCGAGCAGTACTTC
TRBJ2-1 | 16 | TRBV7-8 | few | TRBD2 | CASSLASGNSLNEQFF | TGTGCCAGCAGCTTAGCTAGCGGGAACTCGTTGAATGAGCAGTTCTTC
TRBJ2-1 | 14 | TRBV12-3/TRBV12-4 | many | TRBD2 | CASSSGGSYNEQFF | TGCGCCAGCAGCAGCGGGGGCTCCTACAATGAGCAGTTCTTC
TRBJ1-1 | 15 | TRBV24-1 | few | TRBD1 | CATSDSQGVYTEAFF | TGTGCCACCAGTGATTCCCAGGGGGTTTATACTGAAGCTTTCTTT
TRBJ2-1 | 16 | TRBV9 | few | NA | CASSVALSPTLDEQFF | TGTGCCAGCAGCGTAGCGCTCTCCCCTACACTGGATGAGCAGTTCTTC
TRBJ1-2 | 15 | TRBV9 | NA | NA | CASSARNRVDYGYTF | TGTGCCAGCAGCGCCCGGAACAGGGTGGACTATGGCTACACCTTC
TRBJ1-1 | 15 | TRBV7-3 | few | NA | CASSLTSGRNTEAFF | TGTGCCAGCAGCTTAACCTCGGGACGGAACACTGAAGCTTTCTTT
TRBJ1-6 | 14 | TRBV6-6 | NA | NA | CASSSPSRGPPLHF | TGTGCCAGCAGTTCACCGTCCAGGGGTCCACCCCTCCACTTT
TRBJ2-7 | 14 | TRBV12-3/TRBV12-4 | NA | NA | CASSLRTDAYEQYF | TGTGCCAGCAGTTTAAGGACGGACGCCTACGAGCAGTACTTC
TRBJ1-1 | 15 | TRBV9 | NA | NA | CASSDDQQGNTEAFF | TGTGCCAGCAGCGACGACCAACAAGGGAACACTGAAGCTTTCTTT
TRBJ1-6 | 14 | TRBV9 | many | NA | CASSVVEYNSPLHF | TGTGCCAGCAGCGTAGTCGAATATAATTCACCCCTCCACTTT
TRBJ2-1 | 17 | TRBV6-1 | NA | TRBD2 | CASSAPASGGIYNEQFF | TGTGCCAGCAGCGCGCCGGCTAGCGGGGGGATCTACAATGAGCAGTTCTTC
TRBJ1-2 | 10 | TRBV20-1 | few | NA | CSARRDFYTF | TGCAGTGCTCGAAGGGACTTCTACACCTTC
TRBJ1-5 | 17 | TRBV6-6 | NA | NA | CASSPSIGVGISEPQHF | TGTGCCAGCAGCCCCAGCATAGGGGTGGGGATTTCGGAGCCCCAGCATTTT
TRBJ1-6 | 14 | TRBV20-1 | NA | TRBD1 | CSATPGQGNSPLHF | TGCAGTGCTACGCCGGGACAGGGTAATTCACCCCTCCACTTT
TRBJ2-1 | 15 | TRBV3-1 | NA | TRBD2 | CASSRGASGDNEQFF | TGTGCCAGCAGCCGGGGGGCTAGCGGGGACAATGAGCAGTTCTTC
TRBJ2-2 | 16 | TRBV9 | NA | TRBD2 | CASSDGTSGGTGELFF | TGTGCCAGCAGCGACGGAACTAGCGGGGGCACCGGGGAGCTGTTTTTT
TRBJ2-5 | 13 | TRBV12-3/TRBV12-4 | NA | TRBD1 | CASRPGQGETQYF | TGTGCCAGCAGGCCGGGACAGGGAGAGACCCAGTACTTC
TRBJ1-3 | 16 | TRBV11-2 | many | NA | CASSLEIWGTGNTIYF | TGTGCCAGCAGCTTAGAGATTTGGGGAACTGGAAACACCATATATTTT
TRBJ2-3 | 15 | TRBV27 | few | TRBD2 | CASSLQAGPTDTQYF | TGTGCCAGCAGTTTACAAGCGGGACCCACAGATACGCAGTATTTT
TRBJ2-4 | 13 | TRBV24-1 | few | NA | CATSDEGKNIQYF | TGTGCCACCAGTGATGAGGGTAAAAACATTCAGTACTTC
TRBJ1-1 | 19 | TRBV4-1 | few | NA | CASSQDNSPGLIMNTEAFF | TGCGCCAGCAGCCAAGATAATTCTCCAGGGCTTATCATGAACACTGAAGCTTTCTTT
TRBJ2-1 | 18 | TRBV3-1 | NA | TRBD2 | CASRQTSGGGSSYNEQFF | TGTGCCAGCAGACAGACTAGCGGGGGGGGTAGCTCCTACAATGAGCAGTTCTTC
TRBJ1-5 | 14 | TRBV2 | few | NA | CASREDTRNQPQHF | TGTGCCAGCAGGGAGGACACTCGAAATCAGCCCCAGCATTTT
TRBJ2-3 | 11 | TRBV5-1 | few | NA | CASSEGNTQYF | TGCGCCAGCAGCGAGGGGAATACGCAGTATTTT
TRBJ2-3 | 16 | TRBV24-1 | NA | TRBD2 | CATSDYSGSGTDTQYF | TGTGCCACCAGTGATTATAGCGGGAGTGGAACAGATACGCAGTATTTT
TRBJ2-1 | 14 | TRBV5-4 | few | TRBD1 | CASTIDRVYNEQFF | TGTGCCAGCACCATTGACAGGGTTTACAATGAGCAGTTCTTC
TRBJ2-7 | 13 | TRBV7-9 | NA | NA | CASSPVGRYEQYF | TGTGCCAGCAGCCCCGTAGGCCGCTACGAGCAGTACTTC
TRBJ2-5 | 14 | TRBV30 | NA | TRBD1 | CAWSGPGQKETQYF | TGTGCCTGGAGTGGGCCGGGACAGAAAGAGACCCAGTACTTC
TRBJ2-6 | 15 | TRBV6-6 | many | NA | CASISEGSGANVLTF | TGTGCCAGCATAAGCGAAGGCTCTGGGGCCAACGTCCTGACTTTC
TRBJ2-7 | 13 | TRBV3-1 | NA | TRBD1 | CASSQVDRGEQYF | TGTGCCAGCAGCCAAGTGGACAGGGGCGAGCAGTACTTC
TRBJ1-1 | 15 | TRBV7-8 | few | NA | CASSLVGIRGTEAFF | TGTGCCAGCAGCTTAGTGGGGATCAGGGGCACTGAAGCTTTCTTT
TRBJ2-7 | 16 | TRBV20-1 | few | TRBD1 | CSARGRGRNQGHEQYF | TGCAGTGCTAGAGGCAGGGGGCGCAATCAGGGCCACGAGCAGTACTTC